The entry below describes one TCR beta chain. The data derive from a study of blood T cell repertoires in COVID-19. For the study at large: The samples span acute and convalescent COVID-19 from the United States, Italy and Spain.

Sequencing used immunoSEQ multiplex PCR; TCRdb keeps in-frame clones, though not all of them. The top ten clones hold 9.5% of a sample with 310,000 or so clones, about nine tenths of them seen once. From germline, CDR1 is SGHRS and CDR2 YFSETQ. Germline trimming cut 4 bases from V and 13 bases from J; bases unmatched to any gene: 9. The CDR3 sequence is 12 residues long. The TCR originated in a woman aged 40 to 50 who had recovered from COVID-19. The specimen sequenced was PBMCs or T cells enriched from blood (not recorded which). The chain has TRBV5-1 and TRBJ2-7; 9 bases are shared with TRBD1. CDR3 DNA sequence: TGCGCCAGCAGCCAGGACAGGGGAAGACCATACTTC. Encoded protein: CASSQDRGRPYF. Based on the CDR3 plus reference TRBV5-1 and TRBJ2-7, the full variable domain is KAGVTQTPRYLIKTRGQQVTLSCSPISGHRSVSWYQQTPGQGLQFLFEYFSETQRNKGNFPGRFSGRQFSNSRSEMNVSTLELGDSALYLCASSQDRGRPYFGPGTRLTVT.